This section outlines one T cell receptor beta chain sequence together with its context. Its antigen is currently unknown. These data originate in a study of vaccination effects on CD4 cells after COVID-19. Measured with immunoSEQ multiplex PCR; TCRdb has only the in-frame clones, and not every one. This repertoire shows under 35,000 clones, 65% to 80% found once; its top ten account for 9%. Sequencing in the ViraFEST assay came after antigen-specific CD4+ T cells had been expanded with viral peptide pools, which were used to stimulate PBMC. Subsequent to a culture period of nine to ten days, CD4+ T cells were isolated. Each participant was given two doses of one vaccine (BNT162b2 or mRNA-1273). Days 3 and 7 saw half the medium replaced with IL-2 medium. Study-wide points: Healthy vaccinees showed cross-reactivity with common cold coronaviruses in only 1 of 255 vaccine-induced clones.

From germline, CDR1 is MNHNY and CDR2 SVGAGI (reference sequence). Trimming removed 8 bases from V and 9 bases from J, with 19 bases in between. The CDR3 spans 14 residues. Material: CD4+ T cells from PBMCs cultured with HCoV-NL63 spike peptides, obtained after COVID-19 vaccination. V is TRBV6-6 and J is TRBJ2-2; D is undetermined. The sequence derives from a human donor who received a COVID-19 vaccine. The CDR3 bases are TGTGCCAGCGAAGTACGGGTCCCCCGCCGGGAGCTGTTTTTT. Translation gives CASEVRVPRRELFF.